This entry lists 28 T cell receptor beta chains sequenced from one sample in a study of blood T cells in healthy people across ages. Together with a sample-barcoded 5' primer, a J-beta primer mix was included in a second PCR lasting roughly 7 to 11 cycles. TCRdb ran MiXCR on the 5' RACE reads and lists one entry per CDR3 protein. The data show more than 900,000 distinct CDR3 sequences, about 25% seen once. In addition, the sample was reused for a study of T cells of mothers and their children.

The sequencing sample was made of blood. The receptors derive from a girl aged 2-10 years in good health.

This clonotype was observed a handful of times. This chain joins TRBV3-1 and TRBJ2-1; D might be TRBD1 or TRBD2, each matching 5 bases. The CDR3 loop spans 15 amino acids. The germline gives CDR1 LGHDT, CDR2 YNNKEL (reference sequence). V was clipped by 2 bases and J by 6 bases, with 14 bases between them. This chain's CDR3 is CASSQTGTWSNEQFF. The CDR3 bases are TGTGCCAGCAGCCAAACCGGGACCTGGAGCAATGAGCAGTTCTTC.

This rearrangement joins TRBV29-1 to TRBJ2-5; D may be TRBD1 (6 bases). Trimming left V 0 bases short and J 5 bases short, with 10 bases between. The CDR3 is made up of 13 amino acids. Germline CDR1 and CDR2: SQVTM and ANQGSEA. The CDR3 is CSVEEGALETQYF. The CDR3 DNA is TGCAGCGTTGAAGAGGGGGCACTGGAGACCCAGTACTTC.

The chain combines TRBV7-9 with TRBJ2-5, with D maybe TRBD2 (6 bases). The DNA matches TRBJ2-1 better at its end, which makes the J call doubtful. CDR3 length equals 13 residues. Per the germline V gene, CDR1 is SEHNR and CDR2 is FQNEAQ (reference sequence). The CDR3 loop is CASRPSSGDEQFF. The CDR3 coding sequence is TGTGCCAGCAGACCCAGCTCGGGAGATGAGCAGTTCTTC.

Written as DNA, the CDR3 is TGCAGCGTTGAAGATCTGTCTATGACCCAGTACTTC. This encodes CSVEDLSMTQYF. This chain connects TRBV29-1 to TRBJ2-1; D is ambiguous. The closer fit of TRBJ2-5 to the DNA end suggests the J call may be wrong. Germline V gene sequence: CDR1 SQVTM, CDR2 ANQGSEA. The CDR3 consists of 12 residues.

This clonotype was recorded a few times. The rearrangement joins TRBV3-1 to TRBJ2-1; perhaps TRBD2 as D (6 bases). Germline CDR1 reads LGHDT; CDR2 reads YNNKEL (reference sequence). The germline V and J ends were trimmed by 1 base and 15 bases, with 16 bases remaining between them. CDR3 size: 13 residues. CDR3 nucleotide sequence: TGTGCCAGCAGCCAAGGAACGACTAGTAAGGGGTTCTTC. This encodes CASSQGTTSKGFF.

This clonotype was found a few times. Compared with germline, one end of the junction differs, possibly owing to a read error. This chain joins TRBV9 and TRBJ1-1; maybe TRBD1 (6 bases). The CDR3 length is 15 residues. Looked up from germline, CDR1 is SGDLS and CDR2 is YYNGEE. CDR3 region: CATSPNSDRHTEAFF. Written as DNA, the CDR3 is TGTGCCACCAGCCCGAACTCCGACAGGCACACTGAAGCTTTCTTT.

There are a few counts of this clonotype. This chain joins TRBV5-6 and TRBJ2-3, with no clear D. V was clipped by 3 bases and J by 5 bases, with 10 bases between them. The CDR3 runs 13 residues. CDR1 and CDR2 from the germline V gene are SGHDT and YYEEEE. CDR3 in DNA: TGTGCCAGCAGCTCTCCCTACGGAGATACGCAGTATTTT. Protein sequence: CASSSPYGDTQYF. Filled out from reference TRBV5-6 and TRBJ2-3, the complete variable domain reads DAGVTQSPTHLIKTRGQQVTLRCSPKSGHDTVSWYQQALGQGPQFIFQYYEEEERQRGNFPDRFSGHQFPNYSSELNVNALLLGDSALYLCASSSPYGDTQYFGPGTRLTVL.

The chain uses TRBV28 and TRBJ2-4; 8 bases align to TRBD1. The CDR3 covers 16 residues. The trim removed 5 bases at V and 2 bases at J, leaving 8 bases unmatched. In germline, CDR1 is MDHEN, CDR2 SYDVKM. CDR3 sequence: CASSDQGAITKNIQYF. For the CDR3, the DNA is TGTGCCAGCAGTGATCAGGGGGCGATTACCAAAAACATTCAGTACTTC.

As to this clonotype: One junction end disagrees with the germline gene, perhaps due to a read error. The chain links TRBV7-2 to TRBJ2-3; 11 nucleotides agree with TRBD2. The CDR3 is 15 amino acids. Germline loops: CDR1 SGHTA, CDR2 FQGNSA. CDR3 residues: CAGRLLAGALDTQYF. In DNA form, the CDR3 reads TGTGCCGGCAGGTTACTAGCGGGAGCATTAGATACGCAGTATTTT.

With regard to this clonotype: The junction does not match germline at one end; this may be a read error. This chain uses TRBV28 with TRBJ1-5; D perhaps matches TRBD1 (6 bases). The CDR3 runs 16 residues. Germline-derived CDR1 and CDR2 are MDHEN and SYDVKM. CDR3 loop: CASSRLRGSPDHPQHF. CDR3 bases: TGTGCCAGCAGTCGCCTCAGGGGATCCCCTGATCACCCCCAGCATTTT.

The chain carries TRBV12-3 or TRBV12-4 and TRBJ1-2, with D possibly TRBD1 on 6 matching bases. V lost 3 bases and J 8 bases, leaving 16 bases between the germline ends. The CDR3 runs 14 residues. As DNA, the CDR3 is TGTGCCAGCAGTTTCATTGGGGGGCCGTTCGGCTACACCTTC. It translates to CASSFIGGPFGYTF.

This clonotype has more than one count but fewer than ten. The chain links TRBV4-3 to TRBJ2-7; D is perhaps TRBD2 (5 bases). This CDR3 spans 13 amino acids. From germline, CDR1 is LGHNA and CDR2 YSLEER. V lost 0 bases to trimming and J lost 7 bases, with 10 bases between them. Written as DNA, the CDR3 is TGCGCCAGCAGCCAAGATAACTGGGAGGAGCAGTACTTC. Its protein is CASSQDNWEEQYF.

This chain joins TRBV12-3 or TRBV12-4 and TRBJ1-6, with no clear D. V was pared by 8 bases and J by 8 bases, with 13 bases between. The CDR3 spans 13 residues. CDR3 sequence (DNA): TGTGCCAGCGCTGCGGTTAAGGATTCACCCCTCCACTTT. Translated: CASAAVKDSPLHF.

This chain uses TRBV11-3 with TRBJ2-5; D may be TRBD1 (6 bases). The end of the DNA fits TRBJ2-1 better, so the J call may be wrong. Germline V lookup: CDR1 SGHNT, CDR2 YENEEA. The CDR3 has 15 amino acids. CDR3 DNA: TGTGCCAGCAGCTTAGCAGGGGACGGGTGGAATGAGCAGTTCTTC. It encodes CASSLAGDGWNEQFF.

The genes are TRBV7-3 and TRBJ2-5; 9 positions agree with TRBD2. CDR3 length equals 15 residues. V shed 6 bases, J shed 4 bases, and the junction held 9 bases outside the gene matches. Germline values: CDR1 SGHTA, CDR2 FQGTGA. CDR3 in DNA: TGTGCCAGCAGTCGCAGTAGCGGGAGTGGAGAGACCCAGTACTTC. It is translated as CASSRSSGSGETQYF.

There are a few counts of this clonotype. This chain uses TRBV7-9 with TRBJ2-7, with a weak D call TRBD2 (5 bases). CDR3 length: 14 residues. In germline, CDR1 is SEHNR, CDR2 FQNEAQ (reference sequence). V was trimmed by 5 bases and J by 2 bases, leaving 13 bases between them. In DNA form, the CDR3 reads TGTGCCAGCAGCCCAGCGGACCAACCCTACGAGCAGTACTTC. Translating it yields CASSPADQPYEQYF.

J is TRBJ2-1 and V is TRBV13; 8 bases map to TRBD1. Trimming at V came to 5 bases and at J to 5 bases, leaving 8 bases not matched to a gene. The CDR3 loop spans 15 amino acids. The germline gives CDR1 PRHDT, CDR2 FYEKMQ (reference sequence). CDR3 sequence: CASSQGGQGDNEQFF. The CDR3 coding sequence is TGTGCCAGCAGCCAAGGCGGACAGGGAGACAATGAGCAGTTCTTC.

V gene TRBV20-1 combines with J gene TRBJ2-5, with TRBD2 identical over 11 bases. This CDR3 is built from 13 residues. The germline V gene has CDR1 DFQATT and CDR2 SNEGSKA (reference sequence). V lost 6 bases, J lost 11 bases, and 11 bases stayed unmatched. The CDR3 protein is CSAELAGAEEQYF. In DNA, the CDR3 is TGCAGTGCAGAACTAGCGGGAGCGGAAGAGCAGTACTTC.

This clonotype was counted only a few times. V and J are TRBV5-1 and TRBJ1-1; D gene ambiguous. Germline V gives CDR1 SGHRS, CDR2 YFSETQ. The V and J ends lost 0 bases and 5 bases respectively, with 11 bases between them. There are 14 residues in the CDR3. CDR3 sequence (DNA): TGCGCCAGCAGCTTGGAGTCCGGGAGAACTGAAGCTTTCTTT. As protein: CASSLESGRTEAFF.

J is TRBJ2-5 and V is TRBV10-3; D is perhaps TRBD1 (6 bases). The end of the DNA aligns better with TRBJ2-7, so the J call may be wrong. This CDR3 contains 11 residues. Germline CDR1 is ENHRY and CDR2 is SYGVKD. This chain's CDR3 is CAIGQSYEQYF. The CDR3 nucleotides read TGTGCCATCGGACAGTCCTACGAGCAGTACTTC.

This clonotype was counted ten times or more. The V and J genes are TRBV6-5 and TRBJ2-1; TRBD1 aligns across 9 bases. Looked up from germline, CDR1 is MNHEY and CDR2 is SVGAGI. The CDR3 extends over 15 amino acids. The junction had 10 bases not matched to a gene; V was cut back by 6 bases and J by 7 bases. The CDR3 DNA follows: TGTGCCAGCAGAAAACAGGGGGCAGGATGGAATGAGCAGTTCTTC. This translates into CASRKQGAGWNEQFF.

The J gene is TRBJ2-7, the V gene TRBV27, with D possibly TRBD2 on 6 matching bases. Germline V lookup: CDR1 MNHEY, CDR2 SMNVEV (reference sequence). This CDR3 contains 12 residues. The V gene lost 8 bases and the J gene lost 3 bases, with 11 bases spanning the gap. The CDR3 here is CASGLKGYEQYF. The CDR3, as DNA: TGTGCCAGCGGACTAAAGGGCTACGAGCAGTACTTC.

V usage is TRBV12-3 or TRBV12-4 and J usage is TRBJ1-2; a weak D match, TRBD1 (6 bases). The CDR3 has 12 amino acids. CDR3 coding DNA: TGTGCTGTAGCCGGGGGGGCTCAAGGCTACACCTTC. It codes for CAVAGGAQGYTF.

In its sample, this clonotype was seen a few times. V usage is TRBV7-8 and J usage is TRBJ2-5, with 9 positions matching TRBD1. The CDR3 loop spans 15 amino acids. Germline CDR1 reads SGHVS; CDR2 reads FQNEAQ. Unmatched junction bases numbered 6, after V lost 2 bases and J lost 5 bases. CDR3 region: CASSLWTGARETQYF. CDR3 in DNA: TGTGCCAGCAGCTTATGGACAGGGGCCAGGGAGACCCAGTACTTC.

V gene TRBV7-8 combines with J gene TRBJ2-2, with 7 bases fitting TRBD2. Trimming took 4 bases from V and 4 from J; bases not matched to a gene: 6. CDR1 and CDR2 from the germline V gene are SGHVS and FQNEAQ. The CDR3 length is 15 residues. This CDR3 reads CASSWAGVLTGELFF. In nucleotides, the CDR3 is TGTGCCAGCAGCTGGGCGGGGGTGCTCACCGGGGAGCTGTTTTTT.

In this sample, this clonotype turned up a few times. At one end, the junction sequence differs from germline, possibly due to a read error. The V gene is TRBV28, the J gene TRBJ1-2, with a possible D match to TRBD1 (5 bases). This CDR3 contains 15 residues. Germline values: CDR1 MDHEN, CDR2 SYDVKM. Here the CDR3 reads CASSLLGGIYYGHTF. The CDR3 DNA reads as TGTGCCAGCAGTTTATTGGGGGGGATTTACTATGGCCACACCTTC.

This clonotype was counted between two and nine times. The chain carries TRBV5-1 and TRBJ2-5, with a tentative D call TRBD2 (6 bases). Trimming shortened V by 1 base and J by 2 bases, and 18 bases separated the two germline ends. From germline, CDR1 is SGHRS and CDR2 YFSETQ. The CDR3 consists of 17 residues. CDR3: CASSLYGGSERQETQYF. The CDR3 DNA is TGCGCCAGCAGCTTGTACGGGGGATCGGAACGTCAAGAGACCCAGTACTTC.

The chain has TRBV4-2 and TRBJ2-7, with 7 bases identical to TRBD1. After removal of 4 bases from V and 2 bases from J, the junction contained 11 bases not matched to a gene. Per germline, CDR1 LGHNA and CDR2 YNFKEQ. CDR3 length equals 16 residues. CDR3 nucleotide sequence: TGTGCCAGCAGCCTACTACTCCGGGACAGCCCCTACGAGCAGTACTTC. Encoded protein: CASSLLLRDSPYEQYF.